This T cell receptor beta chain came from a study of blood T cell repertoires in COVID-19. Background on the study: Whether acute or convalescent, the COVID-19 samples came from the United States, Italy and Spain.

The CDR3 has 17 residues. Produced via immunoSEQ multiplex PCR; TCRdb's table is partial and in-frame only. This sample carries 94,000 or so clones, approximately 90% of them seen once, and the ten largest clones take approximately 4.8%. Sequencing was performed on peripheral blood. The TCR sequence derives from an elderly woman with active COVID-19. The chain joins TRBV21-1 to TRBJ1-1; the table calls TRBD1, which could not be checked here. TRBV21-1 is described as a pseudogene. As DNA, the CDR3 is TGTGCCAGCAGCAAAGCGCAGGGCAGGGGGAAGAACACTGAAGCTTTCTTT. Translating gives CASSKAQGRGKNTEAFF.